This T cell receptor beta chain stems from a study of T cell clonality in common variable immunodeficiency. Study findings and constraints: In common variable immunodeficiency, TCR beta chains reportedly carried fewer deletions and N-nucleotide insertions. What drives increased CVID clonality needs T cell subpopulation sequencing.

Note on this clone: Antigen: not known. The read comes to an end 3 residues before the CDR3 does, leaving the germline J gene to fill in the end.

Using immunoSEQ multiplex PCR, the repertoire was profiled, and TCRdb retains in-frame clones only, with some absent. Listed for the sample are around 42,000 clones, none seen a single time. CVID subjects were around 16 female and fewer than 35 male, aged roughly 8 to 65. CDR3 length equals 12 residues. Germline lookup yields CDR1 MNHEY and CDR2 SVGEGT. This receptor was identified in a human donor with common variable immunodeficiency. The chain uses TRBV6-2 or TRBV6-3 and TRBJ1-2; D is unclear. Sequences were obtained from peripheral blood mononuclear cells. CDR3 sequence reads: CASSYSTGGYTF. Incomplete CDR3 DNA: TGTGCCAGCAGTTACTCGACGGGGGGC.